The 22 T cell receptor beta chains reported below all come from one sample, sequenced in a study of blood T cell repertoires in COVID-19. Libraries were prepared by immunoSEQ multiplex PCR; TCRdb keeps only in-frame clonotypes and omits some of them. Of 45,000 to 55,000 clones listed, over 70% are singletons. The sequenced sample was peripheral blood. These receptors were obtained from a human donor in a cohort sampled during active COVID-19.

This clone is judged medium-sized. The chain combines TRBV4-1 with TRBJ1-5, with TRBD1 matching 9 bases. The V gene end was trimmed by 3 bases and the J gene end by 6 bases; junction bases not matched to a gene: 6. The CDR3 totals 15 residues. The germline V gene has CDR1 MGHRA and CDR2 YSYEKL. The CDR3 reads CASSHIQGAGQPQHF. CDR3 DNA sequence: TGCGCCAGCAGCCACATACAGGGGGCGGGTCAGCCCCAGCATTTT.

This clone was seen only once. This rearrangement joins TRBV6-5 to TRBJ1-2; 7 nucleotides agree with TRBD1. Germline loops: CDR1 MNHEY, CDR2 SVGAGI. The CDR3 extends over 15 amino acids. V shed 5 bases and J 3 bases; nucleotides not matched to a gene: 9. In DNA form, the CDR3 reads TGTGCCAGCAGTCCCTTTAAGACAGGGTACTATGGCTACACCTTC. Translating it yields CASSPFKTGYYGYTF.

V gene TRBV19 combines with J gene TRBJ2-3; the match to TRBD1 covers 9 bases. CDR1 LNHDA and CDR2 SQIVND come from the germline V gene (reference sequence). This CDR3 region has 14 residues. Germline trimming cut 8 bases from V and 3 bases from J; bases unmatched to any gene: 6. CDR3 residues: CASLDRGKTDTQYF. The CDR3 region has the DNA TGTGCCAGTTTGGACAGGGGAAAGACAGATACGCAGTATTTT.

The chain uses TRBV6-1 and TRBJ2-1, with a weak D call TRBD1 (5 bases). The V end lost 2 bases, the J end lost 4 bases, and 9 bases lay between the germline ends. This CDR3 contains 14 residues. The germline gives CDR1 MNHNS, CDR2 SASEGT. Here the CDR3 DNA reads TGTGCCAGCAGTGAACTAGGGGCTTACAATGAGCAGTTCTTC. This gives the protein CASSELGAYNEQFF.

The CDR3 DNA reads TGCGCCAGCAGCCAAGCCGGACAGACCCTGGTTGGCTACACCTTC. This encodes CASSQAGQTLVGYTF. This chain joins TRBV4-1 and TRBJ1-2, with D possibly being TRBD1 (6 bases). Germline V gene lookup returns CDR1 MGHRA and CDR2 YSYEKL. The V end lost 1 base, the J end lost 7 bases, and 16 bases lay between the germline ends. The CDR3 sequence is 15 residues long.

The CDR3 spells CASSERGQHTGELFF. CDR3 DNA: TGTGCCAGCAGTGAAAGGGGACAGCACACCGGGGAGCTGTTTTTT. V is TRBV2 and J is TRBJ2-2, with 7 bases aligning to TRBD1. The CDR3 has 15 amino acids. The V and J ends lost 2 bases and 3 bases, in that order; junction bases with no gene match: 3. Germline V CDR1 and CDR2: SNHLY, FYNNEI.

This rearrangement joins TRBV7-2 to TRBJ2-7; TRBD1 matches 7 bases. CDR3 length: 14 residues. Germline V gene lookup returns CDR1 SGHTA and CDR2 FQGNSA. V shed 1 base, J shed 7 bases, and the junction held 7 bases outside the gene matches. The CDR3 DNA reads TGTGCCAGCAGCTTAGGGACAGGTGTAAGGGAGCAGTACTTC. Amino acid sequence: CASSLGTGVREQYF.

The chain employs TRBV11-2 and TRBJ2-3, with a weak D call TRBD2 (5 bases). The V gene's germline CDR1 is SGHAT and CDR2 FQNNGV. V dropped 5 bases and J dropped 6 bases, with 24 bases sitting between them. The CDR3 consists of 17 residues. This chain's CDR3 is CASSQRRSRAPLDTQYF. CDR3 nucleotide sequence: TGTGCCAGCAGCCAAAGGAGGTCTAGAGCGCCTTTGGATACGCAGTATTTT. Drawing the rest from reference TRBV11-2 and TRBJ2-3, the complete variable domain is EAGVAQSPRYKIIEKRQSVAFWCNPISGHATLYWYQQILGQGPKLLIQFQNNGVVDDSQLPKDRFSAERLKGVDSTLKIQPAKLEDSAVYLCASSQRRSRAPLDTQYFGPGTRLTVL.

In DNA, the CDR3 is TGCGCCTCAGGCCGGGACATAAGAACTGAAGCTTTCTTT. Its protein product is CASGRDIRTEAFF. The V and J genes are TRBV4-1 and TRBJ1-1; a possible D gene is TRBD1 (6 bases). Germline assignment: CDR1 MGHRA and CDR2 YSYEKL. V was shortened by 11 bases and J by 5 bases, with 18 bases between the two germline ends. The CDR3 length is 13 residues.

J is TRBJ1-2 and V is TRBV7-2, with D maybe TRBD1 (6 bases). CDR1 is SGHTA, CDR2 FQGNSA, per germline. V lost 4 bases and J 4 bases, leaving 10 bases between the germline ends. This CDR3 is 13 amino acids long. The CDR3 DNA reads as TGTGCCAGCAGCTACGACAGGACCTATGGCTACACCTTC. This encodes CASSYDRTYGYTF.

The genes are TRBV7-6 and TRBJ2-2; possible D gene TRBD1, 5 bases. Germline CDR1 SGHVS, CDR2 FNYEAQ. The CDR3 is made up of 16 amino acids. V lost 1 base and J 3 bases, leaving 12 bases between the germline ends. The CDR3 region is CASSLVGREYTGELFF. In nucleotides, the CDR3 is TGTGCCAGCAGCTTAGTGGGCAGGGAATACACCGGGGAGCTGTTTTTT.

This CDR3 reads CASSLRLAGGRRNNEQFF. The CDR3 region has the DNA TGCGCCAGCAGCTTGCGGCTAGCGGGAGGCCGCCGTAACAATGAGCAGTTCTTC. The chain links TRBV5-1 to TRBJ2-1; 11 bases are shared with TRBD2. The CDR3 has 18 residues. Germline CDR1 SGHRS, CDR2 YFSETQ. V lost 1 base, J lost 5 bases, and 11 bases stayed unmatched.

The rearrangement joins TRBV7-2 to TRBJ1-6; possibly TRBD1 for D (5 bases). Trimming took 5 bases from V and 5 from J, leaving 16 bases between them. There are 16 residues in the CDR3. The germline V gene has CDR1 SGHTA and CDR2 FQGNSA. CDR3 protein: CASSHQAGVNNSPLHF. CDR3 in DNA: TGTGCCAGCAGCCACCAAGCGGGGGTGAATAATTCACCCCTCCACTTT.

V gene TRBV2 combines with J gene TRBJ1-2; D is perhaps TRBD1 (6 bases). V dropped 7 bases and J dropped 1 base, with 19 bases sitting between them. This CDR3 contains 16 residues. CDR1 and CDR2 from the germline V gene are SNHLY and FYNNEI. This CDR3 is CASKEGGARGNYGYTF. CDR3 DNA sequence: TGTGCCAGCAAGGAGGGGGGGGCCAGGGGTAACTATGGCTACACCTTC.

The rearrangement joins TRBV3-1 (or the pseudogene TRBV3-2) to TRBJ2-5; 11 bases align to TRBD2. Trimming took 1 base from V and 4 from J; bases not matched to a gene: 5. Germline V lookup: CDR1 LGHDT, CDR2 YNNKEL (reference sequence). The CDR3 runs 16 residues. The CDR3, as DNA: TGTGCCAGCAGCCAAGTAACTAGCGGGAGAGGAGAGACCCAGTACTTC. This translates into CASSQVTSGRGETQYF.

This sequence joins TRBV12-5 and TRBJ2-1; D possibly corresponds to TRBD1 (5 bases). CDR1 LGHNT and CDR2 FRNRAP come from the germline V gene. Trimming cost V 7 bases and J 2 bases, with 15 bases left between them. This CDR3 is built from 15 residues. The CDR3 nucleotides are TGTGCTAGTGCCTATCTCACAGGTACCTACAATGAGCAGTTCTTC. Translating it yields CASAYLTGTYNEQFF.

V is TRBV11-2 and J is TRBJ2-3; 13 nucleotides agree with TRBD2. Germline CDR1 and CDR2: SGHAT and FQNNGV. This CDR3 comprises 17 residues. Trimming removed 5 bases from V and 5 bases from J; junction bases left unmatched: 10. The CDR3 here is CASSGPGTSGAKDTQYF. In DNA, the CDR3 is TGTGCCAGCAGCGGACCGGGGACTAGCGGGGCGAAAGATACGCAGTATTTT. Combining the CDR3 with reference TRBV11-2 and TRBJ2-3 gives the whole variable domain EAGVAQSPRYKIIEKRQSVAFWCNPISGHATLYWYQQILGQGPKLLIQFQNNGVVDDSQLPKDRFSAERLKGVDSTLKIQPAKLEDSAVYLCASSGPGTSGAKDTQYFGPGTRLTVL.

The CDR3 here is CASSYRVEAFF. CDR3 nucleotides: TGTGCCAGCAGTTACCGGGTAGAAGCTTTCTTT. The chain joins TRBV6-6 to TRBJ1-1, with D unresolved. The germline CDR1 and CDR2 sequences are MNHNY and SVGAGI (reference sequence). This CDR3 region has 11 residues. V gave up 2 bases and J gave up 8 bases, with 6 bases separating them.

The CDR3 coding sequence is TGCGCCAGCAGTGAGATAGGGAGTCGGAACACTGAAGCTTTCTTT. Protein product: CASSEIGSRNTEAFF. The rearrangement links TRBV10-2 to TRBJ1-1, with no clear D. Trimming took 2 bases from V and 1 from J, leaving 11 bases between them. The germline V gene has CDR1 WSHSY and CDR2 SAAADI. This CDR3 has 15 residues.

V and J are TRBV18 and TRBJ2-7; D possibly corresponds to TRBD1 (6 bases). Deletions cut 5 bases from V and 3 bases from J, with 26 bases between. There are 18 residues in the CDR3. CDR1 is KGHSH, CDR2 LQKENI, per germline. In DNA, the CDR3 is TGTGCCAGCTCATCACAAAGGATGGGCCCGGGACAAGGCTACGAGCAGTACTTC. Its protein is CASSSQRMGPGQGYEQYF.

CDR3 nucleotide sequence: TGTGCCAGCAGTTTCGGAGCTTTTGATGAGCAGTTCTTC. Translated, it gives CASSFGAFDEQFF. This rearrangement joins TRBV12-3 or TRBV12-4 to TRBJ2-1; D is unresolved. The CDR3 covers 13 residues. V lost 3 bases and J 8 bases, leaving 11 bases between the germline ends.

V gene TRBV5-4 combines with J gene TRBJ2-3; D is possibly TRBD2 (6 bases). The CDR3 length is 16 residues. Germline assignment: CDR1 SGHNT and CDR2 YYREEE (reference sequence). V dropped 4 bases and J dropped 2 bases, with 17 bases sitting between them. The CDR3: CASSTGLQTYTDTQYF. The CDR3 DNA reads TGTGCCAGCAGCACTGGACTACAAACATACACAGATACGCAGTATTTT.